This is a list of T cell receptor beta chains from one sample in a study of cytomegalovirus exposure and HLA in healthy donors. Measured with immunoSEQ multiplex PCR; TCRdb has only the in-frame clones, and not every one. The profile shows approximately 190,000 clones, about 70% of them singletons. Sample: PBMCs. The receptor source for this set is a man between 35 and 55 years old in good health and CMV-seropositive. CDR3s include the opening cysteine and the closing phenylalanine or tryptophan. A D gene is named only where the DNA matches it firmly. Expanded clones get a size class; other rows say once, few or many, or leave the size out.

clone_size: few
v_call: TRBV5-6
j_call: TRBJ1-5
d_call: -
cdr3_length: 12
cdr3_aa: CASSSYYQPQHF
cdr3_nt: TGTGCCAGCAGCTCTTATTATCAGCCCCAGCATTTT

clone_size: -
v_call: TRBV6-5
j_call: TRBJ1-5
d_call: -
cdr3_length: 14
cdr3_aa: CASSRQVSNQPQHF
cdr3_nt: TGTGCCAGCAGTAGGCAGGTTAGCAATCAGCCCCAGCATTTT

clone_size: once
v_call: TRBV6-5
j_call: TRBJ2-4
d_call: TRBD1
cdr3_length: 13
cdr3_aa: CASRFGQGNIQYF
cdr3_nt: TGTGCCAGCAGATTCGGACAGGGGAACATTCAGTACTTC

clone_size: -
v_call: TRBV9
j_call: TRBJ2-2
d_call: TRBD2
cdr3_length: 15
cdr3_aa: CASSVSGGASGELFF
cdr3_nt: TGTGCCAGCAGCGTTAGCGGGGGAGCCTCCGGGGAGCTGTTTTTT

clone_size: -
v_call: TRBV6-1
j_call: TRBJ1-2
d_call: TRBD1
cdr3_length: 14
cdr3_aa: CASSERQGAYGYTF
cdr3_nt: TGTGCCAGCAGTGAACGACAGGGGGCCTATGGCTACACCTTC

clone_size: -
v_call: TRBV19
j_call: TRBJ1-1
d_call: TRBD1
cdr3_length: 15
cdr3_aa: CASSRDRGRNTEAFF
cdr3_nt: TGTGCCAGTAGCCGGGACAGGGGGCGCAACACTGAAGCTTTCTTT

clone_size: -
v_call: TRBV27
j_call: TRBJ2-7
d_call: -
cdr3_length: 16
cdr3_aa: CASSPSIGQNSYEQYF
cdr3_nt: TGTGCCAGCAGTCCGTCGATAGGACAGAACTCCTACGAGCAGTACTTC

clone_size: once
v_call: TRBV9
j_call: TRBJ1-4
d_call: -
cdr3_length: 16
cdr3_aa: CASSVEAWGVGEKLFF
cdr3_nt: TGTGCCAGCAGCGTAGAGGCTTGGGGGGTCGGAGAAAAACTGTTTTTT

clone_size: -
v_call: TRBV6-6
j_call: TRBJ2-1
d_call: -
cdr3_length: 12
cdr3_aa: CASSQDVGEQFF
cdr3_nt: TGTGCCAGCTCCCAAGACGTGGGCGAGCAGTTCTTC

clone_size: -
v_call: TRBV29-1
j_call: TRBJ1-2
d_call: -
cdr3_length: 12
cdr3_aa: CSVERGNYGYTF
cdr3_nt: TGCAGCGTTGAACGGGGGAACTATGGCTACACCTTC

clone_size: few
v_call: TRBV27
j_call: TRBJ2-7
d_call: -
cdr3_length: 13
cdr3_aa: CASSQTESYEQYF
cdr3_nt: TGTGCCAGCAGTCAGACAGAATCCTACGAGCAGTACTTC

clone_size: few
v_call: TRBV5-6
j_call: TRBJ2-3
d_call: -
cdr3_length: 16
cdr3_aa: CASSIGRQLSTDTQYF
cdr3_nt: TGTGCCAGCAGCATTGGCCGACAGCTTAGCACAGATACGCAGTATTTT

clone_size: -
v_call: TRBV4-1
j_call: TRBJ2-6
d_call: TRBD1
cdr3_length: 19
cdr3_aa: CASSPEEGALRSGANVLTF
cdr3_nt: TGCGCCAGCAGCCCAGAAGAGGGGGCTTTACGCTCTGGGGCCAACGTCCTGACTTTC

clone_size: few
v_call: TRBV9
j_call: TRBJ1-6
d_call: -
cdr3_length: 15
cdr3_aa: CASSVGDGSNSPLHF
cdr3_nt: TGTGCCAGCAGCGTAGGCGACGGGTCTAATTCACCCCTCCACTTT